Presented here are 2 T cell receptor beta chains from one specimen sequenced in a study of blood T cell repertoires in COVID-19 (dated by TCRdb to the early 2020s). The library was produced with the immunoSEQ multiplex PCR assay. The table comes from immuneACCESS by way of TCRdb, which keeps in-frame sequences with V and J called. Part of the clones is missing from these tables; in studies checked, under half for an unresolved V gene and the rest for unknown reasons. The sample contains approximately 200,000 clones, about 80% of them found a single time. 7.8% of the sample is in the top ten clones. The sample consisted of peripheral blood. The source is an elderly woman with COVID-19, enrolled during active disease.

The genes are TRBV3-1 (or the pseudogene TRBV3-2) and TRBJ2-1, with D perhaps matching TRBD1 (6 bases). The germline CDR1 and CDR2 sequences are LGHDT and YNNKEL (reference sequence). V was shortened by 4 bases and J by 9 bases, with 13 bases between the two germline ends. The CDR3 contains 13 residues. The CDR3 bases are TGTGCCAGCAGCCCACGAGACAGGAGTGAGCAGTTCTTC. Translated: CASSPRDRSEQFF.

The chain uses TRBV9 and TRBJ1-6; 7 bases fit TRBD1. Losses at the gene ends were 4 bases for V and 0 bases for J; bases not matched to a gene: 7. Germline V gene sequence: CDR1 SGDLS, CDR2 YYNGEE. The CDR3 covers 17 residues. The CDR3 sequence: CASSRGQPTSYNSPLHF. DNA of the CDR3: TGTGCCAGCAGCCGGGGACAGCCTACCTCCTATAATTCACCCCTCCACTTT.